A single sample is the source of the 26 T cell receptor beta chains below, sequenced in a study of T cell responses to AZD1222 COVID-19 vaccine. The data were produced by immunoSEQ multiplex PCR, yet TCRdb's version contains in-frame clones alone and is incomplete. The sample lists under 200,000 clones, over 70% occurring once. Sequencing used peripheral blood, obtained on day 0 of MenACWY control vaccination. All receptors come from an adult in good health.

The chain combines TRBV4-3 with TRBJ2-7, with D possibly being TRBD2 (5 bases). V was cut by 0 bases and J by 4 bases, with 7 bases left in between. Germline V lookup: CDR1 LGHNA, CDR2 YSLEER. The CDR3 is 13 amino acids. This CDR3 is CASSQEEGYEQYF. As DNA, the CDR3 is TGCGCCAGCAGCCAAGAAGAGGGATACGAGCAGTACTTC.

This clone was picked up a small number of times. This rearrangement joins TRBV5-1 to TRBJ1-1, with D perhaps matching TRBD1 (5 bases). The CDR3 is 14 residues long. CDR1 is SGHRS, CDR2 YFSETQ, per germline. The germline V and J ends were trimmed by 0 bases and 4 bases, with 10 bases remaining between them. CDR3 region: CASSLAGGSTEAFF. CDR3 bases: TGCGCCAGCAGCTTGGCGGGGGGATCCACTGAAGCTTTCTTT.

A word on this clone: One end of the junction does not line up with germline, which may come from a read error. The gene calls are TRBV2 and TRBJ2-2; D remains unclear. CDR3 size: 14 residues. Germline CDR1 reads SNHLY; CDR2 reads FYNNEI. The CDR3 reads CASTEITSGGELFF. The CDR3 DNA follows: TGTGCCAGCACTGAAATCACTTCGGGCGGGGAGCTGTTTTTT. Supplemented by reference TRBV2 and TRBJ2-2, the full variable domain reads EPEVTQTPSHQVTQMGQEVILRCVPISNHLYFYWYRQILGQKVEFLVSFYNNEISEKSEIFDDQFSVERPDGSNFTLKIRSTKLEDSAMYFCASTEITSGGELFFGEGSRLTVL.

The chain links TRBV5-4 to TRBJ2-3, with 12 bases fitting TRBD2. The CDR3 covers 16 residues. CDR1 and CDR2 (germline): SGHNT, YYREEE (reference sequence). V gave up 1 base and J gave up 4 bases; unmatched junction bases: 4. CDR3 nucleotide sequence: TGTGCCAGCAGCTTGCGGACTAGCGGGGTCGCAGATACGCAGTATTTT. Translating gives CASSLRTSGVADTQYF. Combining the CDR3 with reference TRBV5-4 and TRBJ2-3 gives the whole variable domain ETGVTQSPTHLIKTRGQQVTLRCSSQSGHNTVSWYQQALGQGPQFIFQYYREEENGRGNFPPRFSGLQFPNYSSELNVNALELDDSALYLCASSLRTSGVADTQYFGPGTRLTVL.

V gene TRBV28 combines with J gene TRBJ2-1; D assignment may be TRBD1 or TRBD2 (5 bases each). Trimming cost V 8 bases and J 2 bases, with 16 bases left between them. Germline CDR1 MDHEN, CDR2 SYDVKM. This CDR3 comprises 15 residues. The CDR3 region is CASRGVLGTYNEQFF. In nucleotides, the CDR3 is TGTGCCAGCCGAGGGGTTCTGGGAACCTACAATGAGCAGTTCTTC.

A single count supports this clone. The V and J genes are TRBV5-6 and TRBJ2-7, with TRBD2 matching 8 bases. This CDR3 is built from 16 residues. CDR1 is SGHDT and CDR2 is YYEEEE in the germline V gene. Germline trimming cut 0 bases from V and 0 bases from J; bases unmatched to any gene: 5. In nucleotides, the CDR3 is TGTGCCAGCAGCTTGGGCGGGAGCGGGAGCTCCTACGAGCAGTACTTC. Residues: CASSLGGSGSSYEQYF.

The chain links TRBV7-8 to TRBJ1-4, with no clear D. There are 14 residues in the CDR3. V was clipped by 5 bases and J by 2 bases, with 9 bases between them. CDR1 SGHVS and CDR2 FQNEAQ come from the germline V gene. This chain's CDR3 is CASSRGLTNEKLFF. The DNA of the CDR3 is TGTGCCAGCAGCCGGGGTTTGACTAATGAAAAACTGTTTTTT.

CDR3 loop: CASSPSLNEQFF. Here the CDR3 DNA reads TGTGCCAGCTCACCCAGCCTCAATGAGCAGTTCTTC. The chain uses TRBV18 and TRBJ2-1; D gene uncertain. This CDR3 is built from 12 residues. Trimming left V 3 bases short and J 6 bases short, with 6 bases between. CDR1 and CDR2 (germline): KGHSH, LQKENI.

The chain links TRBV7-2 to TRBJ2-3; 12 nucleotides line up with TRBD2. CDR3 size: 17 residues. Germline V CDR1 and CDR2: SGHTA, FQGNSA. V was pared by 0 bases and J by 4 bases, with 5 bases of the junction left unmatched. This CDR3 is CASSLALTSGSPDTQYF. CDR3 nucleotides: TGTGCCAGCAGCTTAGCCTTGACTAGCGGGAGCCCAGATACGCAGTATTTT.

V gene TRBV9 combines with J gene TRBJ1-6; 8 positions match TRBD1. The CDR3 length is 16 residues. CDR1 and CDR2 from the germline V gene are SGDLS and YYNGEE. V was pared by 2 bases and J by 10 bases, with 11 bases of the junction left unmatched. The CDR3 DNA follows: TGTGCCAGCAGCGTGGGACAGGACGCAGGATACTCACCCCTCCACTTT. It codes for CASSVGQDAGYSPLHF.

The rearrangement joins TRBV19 to TRBJ2-3; 11 nucleotides match TRBD2. The CDR3 is 15 amino acids. Germline V gives CDR1 LNHDA, CDR2 SQIVND (reference sequence). The J segment lost 5 bases and the V segment lost 5 bases, leaving 6 bases of the junction unmatched. The CDR3 nucleotides are TGTGCCAGTAGTTTTAGCGGGGGGGGGCAAGATACGCAGTATTTT. Its translation is CASSFSGGGQDTQYF.

The chain uses TRBV11-3 and TRBJ2-1; TRBD1 might be the D (6 bases). The CDR3 is 15 amino acids. V gave up 3 bases and J gave up 1 base, with 10 bases separating them. CDR1 and CDR2 from the germline V gene are SGHNT and YENEEA. CDR3 sequence: CASSFRQASYNEQFF. Written as DNA, the CDR3 is TGTGCCAGCAGCTTCCGACAGGCGTCCTACAATGAGCAGTTCTTC. Together with reference TRBV11-3 and TRBJ2-1, the CDR3 gives the full variable domain: EAGVVQSPRYKIIEKKQPVAFWCNPISGHNTLYWYLQNLGQGPELLIRYENEEAVDDSQLPKDRFSAERLKGVDSTLKIQPAELGDSAVYLCASSFRQASYNEQFFGPGTRLTVL.

The CDR3 DNA sequence: TGCAGCGTTGTCCCTTCAGAGAACACTGAAGCTTTCTTT. Its translation is CSVVPSENTEAFF. The chain carries TRBV29-1 and TRBJ1-1; D remains unclear. Trimming removed 4 bases at V and 1 base at J, with 10 bases between. The CDR3 spans 13 residues. Looked up from germline, CDR1 is SQVTM and CDR2 is ANQGSEA.

The chain combines TRBV7-9 with TRBJ1-2, with D unclear. Germline V lookup: CDR1 SEHNR, CDR2 FQNEAQ (reference sequence). The CDR3 has 15 amino acids. V lost 1 base, J lost 3 bases, and 12 bases lay in between. For the CDR3, the DNA is TGTGCCAGCAGCTTAGGTACTTTGTTGGACTATGGCTACACCTTC. Translating it yields CASSLGTLLDYGYTF.

In DNA, the CDR3 is TGTGCCAGCAGTCCCCTGCGGGGGGGTGGGGAGACCCAGTACTTC. Its protein is CASSPLRGGGETQYF. The chain combines TRBV28 with TRBJ2-5; 9 bases are shared with TRBD2. CDR1 is MDHEN, CDR2 SYDVKM, per germline. The trim removed 5 bases at V and 5 bases at J, leaving 9 bases unmatched. The CDR3 contains 15 residues.

This clone turned up a few times. The V call is TRBV30, the J call TRBJ1-2, with no clear D. The ends were cut back, 3 bases at V and 4 bases at J, with 12 bases in the middle. The CDR3 is made up of 13 amino acids. Germline assignment: CDR1 GTSNPN and CDR2 SVGIG (reference sequence). CDR3 sequence reads: CAWSKGASYGYTF. The CDR3 DNA follows: TGTGCCTGGAGCAAGGGAGCGTCCTATGGCTACACCTTC. Using reference TRBV30 and TRBJ1-2 for the parts outside the CDR3, the full variable domain is SQTIHQWPATLVQPVGSPLSLECTVEGTSNPNLYWYRQAAGRGLQLLFYSVGIGQISSEVPQNLSASRPQDRQFILSSKKLLLSDSGFYLCAWSKGASYGYTFGSGTRLTVV.

The chain joins TRBV4-3 to TRBJ1-1; D perhaps matches TRBD1 (6 bases). This CDR3 comprises 15 residues. CDR1 is LGHNA, CDR2 YSLEER, per germline. V was clipped by 0 bases and J by 4 bases, with 12 bases between them. CDR3 coding DNA: TGCGCCAGCAGCCAAGATCGGGGGGCGGCCACTGAAGCTTTCTTT. Translating gives CASSQDRGAATEAFF.

The chain carries TRBV11-2 and TRBJ2-2; no clear D gene. The CDR3 consists of 18 residues. Germline V gives CDR1 SGHAT, CDR2 FQNNGV. Trimming cost V 5 bases and J 4 bases, with 23 bases left between them. CDR3 in amino acids: CASSPVWVRDRSTGELFF. The CDR3 region has the DNA TGTGCCAGCAGCCCGGTTTGGGTTAGGGATCGTAGCACCGGGGAGCTGTTTTTT.

The rearrangement joins TRBV4-3 to TRBJ1-2; weak D call: TRBD1 (5 bases). Deletions cut 4 bases from V and 3 bases from J, with 18 bases between. The length of the CDR3 is 16 residues. Germline CDR1 reads LGHNA; CDR2 reads YSLEER. CDR3 DNA: TGCGCCAGCAGCCCGAAGTCCACAGGAGCCCACTATGGCTACACCTTC. This encodes CASSPKSTGAHYGYTF.

The chain combines TRBV5-6 with TRBJ2-1; a weak D match, TRBD2 (6 bases). The CDR3 spans 13 residues. The V gene lost 0 bases and the J gene lost 10 bases, with 11 bases spanning the gap. Germline CDR1 reads SGHDT; CDR2 reads YYEEEE. CDR3 residues: CASSLGGTPEQFF. The CDR3 coding sequence is TGTGCCAGCAGCTTGGGGGGGACTCCCGAGCAGTTCTTC.

The sample holds a few counts of this clone. CDR3 bases: TGTGCCAGCAGCTCAACCCTGATGGGCAATCAGCCCCAGCATTTT. Protein sequence: CASSSTLMGNQPQHF. The rearrangement joins TRBV28 to TRBJ1-5; D call uncertain. This CDR3 contains 15 residues. Trimming cost V 6 bases and J 2 bases, with 14 bases left between them. Per germline, CDR1 MDHEN and CDR2 SYDVKM.

Comment on this clone: The junction differs from germline at one of its ends, possibly a read error. This chain links TRBV28 with TRBJ1-2; tentatively, D is TRBD1 (5 bases). There are 12 residues in the CDR3. The germline CDR1 and CDR2 sequences are MDHEN and SYDVKM. The chain's CDR3 is CASRGTVYSYTF. DNA for the CDR3: TGTGCCAGCAGGGGGACGGTCTATAGCTACACCTTC.

The chain links TRBV9 to TRBJ2-7, with a weak D call TRBD2 (7 bases). The CDR3 sequence is 14 residues long. The V gene's germline CDR1 is SGDLS and CDR2 YYNGEE. V was clipped by 0 bases and J by 6 bases, with 13 bases between them. CDR3: CASSVEGGGAEQYF. The CDR3 DNA is TGTGCCAGCAGCGTAGAGGGGGGAGGGGCCGAGCAGTACTTC.

The chain uses TRBV4-3 and TRBJ2-3; the match to TRBD2 covers 8 bases. Germline trimming cut 0 bases from V and 2 bases from J; bases unmatched to any gene: 7. Germline CDR1 LGHNA, CDR2 YSLEER. The CDR3 spans 17 residues. CDR3 in amino acids: CASSQDWAGGPTDTQYF. The CDR3 coding sequence is TGCGCCAGCAGCCAAGATTGGGCGGGGGGCCCCACAGATACGCAGTATTTT.

V gene TRBV9 combines with J gene TRBJ2-5; the D gene could be TRBD1 or TRBD2 (5 bases each). CDR3 length: 15 amino acids. Germline loops: CDR1 SGDLS, CDR2 YYNGEE. V was clipped by 0 bases and J by 1 base, with 10 bases between them. The chain's CDR3 is CASSVERGLQETQYF. CDR3 coding DNA: TGTGCCAGCAGCGTAGAGAGGGGCCTCCAAGAGACCCAGTACTTC.

The chain couples TRBV5-6 to TRBJ1-1, with D maybe TRBD1 (6 bases). V dropped 3 bases and J dropped 5 bases, with 14 bases sitting between them. Germline V lookup: CDR1 SGHDT, CDR2 YYEEEE. The CDR3 length is 14 residues. The chain's CDR3 is CASSWDTRPTEAFF. The CDR3 nucleotides are TGTGCCAGCAGCTGGGACACTCGACCGACTGAAGCTTTCTTT.